Presented here are 2 T cell receptor beta chains from one specimen sequenced in a study of T-cell memory formation after mild COVID-19. TCRdb passed the 5' RACE reads through MiXCR, listing each CDR3 protein once. Among around 110,000 distinct CDR3 sequences listed, roughly 12% were seen once. Material for sequencing was PBMCs or a T cell subset sorted from them (not recorded which). Receptors were obtained from an adult woman who had mild COVID-19 (a few samples of this study predate the infection). Cell type and time point are not known.

In its sample, this clonotype was seen a few times. The rearrangement joins TRBV23-1 to TRBJ1-6; no clear D. TRBV23-1 is given ORF status, its function remaining uncertain. Trimming took 2 bases from V and 7 from J, leaving 18 bases between them. This CDR3 is built from 17 residues. CDR3 bases: TGCGCCAGCAGTCAAACGCTAAGATCGCTCCCCAATTCACCCCTCCACTTT. Translating it yields CASSQTLRSLPNSPLHF.

This clonotype was detected a few times. The V and J genes are TRBV6-5 and TRBJ2-7; possibly TRBD1 or TRBD2 for D (5 bases each). Germline V gives CDR1 MNHEY, CDR2 SVGAGI. The CDR3 has 15 amino acids. With 2 bases removed from V and 7 bases from J, the gap between germline ends came to 18 bases. The CDR3 bases are TGTGCCAGCAGTTACGTGAGGGGCCTCTCGGAAGAGCAGTACTTC. This sequence encodes CASSYVRGLSEEQYF.